This TCR beta chain comes out of a study of PD-1 blockade in classical Hodgkin lymphoma (dated by TCRdb to between 2020 and 2021). Regarding the study in general: Nivolumab dosing was 3 mg/kg intravenously every 2 weeks, continuing until either disease progression or unacceptable toxicity. The study used TCR beta sequencing and CyTOF to define a peripheral blood immune signature of response to PD-1 blockade in classical Hodgkin lymphoma. Broad study findings and their caveats: Trial patients achieving complete response had baseline diversity similar to newly diagnosed patients, whereas partial responders and progressors had significantly lower diversity. A significant rise by C4D1 was seen in CD4+ but not CD8+ TCR diversity (p=0.0027 vs p=0.16), with the rise being most apparent in complete responders (p=0.02). Baseline TCR diversity was reported to be lower in newly diagnosed patients than in healthy donors and to be lower still in relapsed/refractory patients. The study covered only a single clinical trial cohort, and the causes of the repertoire differences, possibly disease activity or prior therapy, were still not defined. Diversity was lower in patients who began nivolumab less than 1 year after ASCT, so these patients were left out of later analyses to avoid confounding by immune reconstitution.

A note on this clone: The antigen this receptor binds is unknown. No quality values exist for individual bases; no much larger clone is one base distant.

Via the germline V gene, CDR1 is MRHNA and CDR2 SNTAGT. From its cysteine to its phenylalanine, the CDR3 spans 18 amino acids. Just CDR3 DNA is preserved here, 54 bases in frame from base 1. V is cut back by 3 bases and J by 5 bases, with 12 bases in the junction unmatched. The Qiagen DNeasy kit was used to extract genomic DNA from unsorted PBMCs and from the negatively selected CD4+ and CD8+ fractions. TCR beta CDR3 regions were amplified by immunoSEQ multiplex PCR using primers annealing to V and J segments. A synthetic immune receptor repertoire was used to minimize amplification bias, and remaining bias was computationally removed after sequencing. The authors' analysis ran thus. Repertoire diversity was quantified as the Shannon entropy index using custom Python scripts. The unsorted, CD4+ and CD8+ repertoires were each analyzed separately, with the exception of combined analyses, where CD4+ and CD8+ sequences were merged in silico. Clonal expansion was defined as a frequency increase of at least 2-fold after treatment compared with C1D1, and clones undetected at baseline were assigned a pseudocount of 0.5. Clones with 0 or 1 copy at C1D1 were classified as singleton clones, and clones with 2 or more copies were classified as non-singleton clones. By matching protein sequences in sorted samples from the same patient, clones expanded in unsorted samples were annotated as CD4+, CD8+ or unknown. Diversity changes from C1D1 to C4D1 were tested in paired samples using Wilcoxon tests. The source is immuneACCESS, and TCRdb retained only in-frame sequences with V and J called. Part of the clones is not carried over; for the studies checked, unresolved V genes explain less than half of this, and the remainder is unexplained. The D gene and trimming were derived from the DNA, and the V and J assignments and clone size from that table. For this sample the table gives roughly 13,000 clones, of which about 90% were detected only once. Of the sample, about 10% falls within the top ten clones.

This specimen's time point label, interpreted: cycle 1 day 1 (C1D1), immediately before nivolumab initiation. Every trial patient had relapsed after autologous stem cell transplantation, and cohorts A, B and C differed in prior brentuximab vedotin exposure. A total of fewer than 65 patients with relapsed/refractory classical Hodgkin lymphoma made up the trial cohort, and each patient's best overall response was complete response, partial response or progressive disease. Single-agent nivolumab was administered to trial patients in the multi-cohort phase II CheckMate 205 trial. An independent review committee assessed best overall response by applying the 2007 International Working Group response criteria. Trial PBMCs were collected just before the start of nivolumab (C1D1) and during therapy at cycle 2 day 1 and cycle 4 day 1. After peripheral blood was drawn into 8 mL Vacutainer Cell Preparation Tubes, PBMCs were isolated by centrifugation and then cryopreserved.

Sequences were derived from peripheral blood mononuclear cells (PBMCs), sampled at baseline. The sequence came from a human donor with classical Hodgkin lymphoma. The sequence is built from TRBV6-4 and TRBJ1-4, and 10 junctional nucleotides match TRBD1. The CDR3 reads as follows: CASSDPAVGDRGNEKLFF. The DNA is as follows: TGTGCCAGCAGTGATCCCGCGGTAGGGGACAGGGGAAATGAAAAACTGTTTTTT.